A single sample gave rise to the 5 T cell receptor beta chains below, sequenced in a study of response to subunit inactivated influenza vaccine. MiXCR was run by TCRdb on the RT-PCR reads, yielding one entry per CDR3 protein. The sample has roughly 460,000 distinct CDR3 sequences, roughly 9.8% seen once; the top ten hold roughly 12%. Sample: PBMCs from blood, taken 35 to 45 days after vaccination. The receptors shown here come from a man aged 45-60 years who received an inactivated influenza vaccine.

There are a few counts of this clonotype. The chain couples TRBV7-9 to TRBJ1-4, with D possibly TRBD1 on 6 matching bases. The length of the CDR3 is 16 residues. CDR1 is SEHNR and CDR2 is FQNEAQ in the germline V gene (reference sequence). Trimming cost V 5 bases and J 6 bases, with 19 bases left between them. DNA for the CDR3: TGTGCCAGCAGCAAGTGGGGGCAAGGGAAAGATGAAAAACTGTTTTTT. Amino acid sequence: CASSKWGQGKDEKLFF.

V and J are TRBV7-2 and TRBJ1-5; D possibly corresponds to TRBD1 (5 bases). The CDR3 has 14 amino acids. Looked up from germline, CDR1 is SGHTA and CDR2 is FQGNSA. Trimming removed 4 bases at V and 4 bases at J, with 11 bases between. CDR3 in DNA: TGTGCCAGCAGCTCGGGACTGGCTAATCAGCCCCAGCATTTT. Its translation: CASSSGLANQPQHF.

This clonotype was counted at least ten times. The chain has TRBV5-1 and TRBJ2-1, with D perhaps given as TRBD1 or TRBD2 (5 bases each). The germline V and J ends were trimmed by 3 bases and 5 bases, with 9 bases remaining between them. From germline, CDR1 is SGHRS and CDR2 YFSETQ. The CDR3 consists of 13 residues. CDR3 DNA: TGCGCCAGCAGCTCCCGGGACGACAATGAGCAGTTCTTC. As protein: CASSSRDDNEQFF.

The chain has TRBV11-2 and TRBJ2-7; 11 positions match TRBD1. The V gene end was trimmed by 5 bases and the J gene end by 2 bases; junction bases not matched to a gene: 5. The CDR3 has 15 amino acids. Germline V gene data show CDR1 as SGHAT and CDR2 as FQNNGV. CDR3 region: CASSQGQGATYEQYF. DNA for the CDR3: TGTGCCAGCAGCCAAGGACAGGGGGCTACCTACGAGCAGTACTTC. The full variable domain, completed using reference TRBV11-2 and TRBJ2-7, is EAGVAQSPRYKIIEKRQSVAFWCNPISGHATLYWYQQILGQGPKLLIQFQNNGVVDDSQLPKDRFSAERLKGVDSTLKIQPAKLEDSAVYLCASSQGQGATYEQYFGPGTRLTVT.

The V call is TRBV3-1, the J call TRBJ2-3; 10 positions agree with TRBD1. This CDR3 contains 14 residues. The germline CDR1 and CDR2 sequences are LGHDT and YNNKEL (reference sequence). V shed 6 bases, J shed 6 bases, and the junction held 6 bases outside the gene matches. CDR3: CASSRQGATDTQYF. DNA for the CDR3: TGTGCCAGCAGTCGACAGGGGGCTACGGATACGCAGTATTTT.